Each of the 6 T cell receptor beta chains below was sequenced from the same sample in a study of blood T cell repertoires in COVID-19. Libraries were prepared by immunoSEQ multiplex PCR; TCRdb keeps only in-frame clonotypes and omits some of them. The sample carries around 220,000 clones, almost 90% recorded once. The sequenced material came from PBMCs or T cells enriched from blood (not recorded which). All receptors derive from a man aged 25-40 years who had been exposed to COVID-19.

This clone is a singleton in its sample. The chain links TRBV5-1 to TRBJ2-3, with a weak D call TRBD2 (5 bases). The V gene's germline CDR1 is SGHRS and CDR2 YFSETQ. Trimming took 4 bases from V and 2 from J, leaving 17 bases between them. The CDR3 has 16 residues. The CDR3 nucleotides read TGCGCCAGCAGCAACTTGGTGGGAGCGTCCACAGATACGCAGTATTTT. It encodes CASSNLVGASTDTQYF.

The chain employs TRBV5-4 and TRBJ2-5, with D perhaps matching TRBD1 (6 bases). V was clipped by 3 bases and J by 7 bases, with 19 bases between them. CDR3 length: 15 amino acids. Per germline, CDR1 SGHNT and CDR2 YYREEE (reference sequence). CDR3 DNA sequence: TGTGCCAGCAGCTCCCCGGACAGTTCCCTCGGGACCCAGTACTTC. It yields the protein CASSSPDSSLGTQYF.

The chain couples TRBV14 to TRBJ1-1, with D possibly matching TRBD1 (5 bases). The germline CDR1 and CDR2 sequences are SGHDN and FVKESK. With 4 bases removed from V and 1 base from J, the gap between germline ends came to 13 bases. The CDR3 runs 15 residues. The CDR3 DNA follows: TGTGCCAGCAGCCCCATAGCGGGGGGGAACACTGAAGCTTTCTTT. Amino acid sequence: CASSPIAGGNTEAFF. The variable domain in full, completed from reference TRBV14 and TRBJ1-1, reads EAGVTQFPSHSVIEKGQTVTLRCDPISGHDNLYWYRRVMGKEIKFLLHFVKESKQDESGMPNNRFLAERTGGTYSTLKVQPAELEDSGVYFCASSPIAGGNTEAFFGQGTRLTVV.

The CDR3 loop reads CASSLSPTYEQYF. CDR3 nucleotide sequence: TGTGCCAGCAGTCTAAGTCCTACCTACGAGCAGTACTTC. This chain links TRBV6-5 with TRBJ2-7; no reliable D call. In germline, CDR1 is MNHEY, CDR2 SVGAGI. Deletions cut 5 bases from V and 2 bases from J, with 10 bases between. CDR3 length: 13 residues.

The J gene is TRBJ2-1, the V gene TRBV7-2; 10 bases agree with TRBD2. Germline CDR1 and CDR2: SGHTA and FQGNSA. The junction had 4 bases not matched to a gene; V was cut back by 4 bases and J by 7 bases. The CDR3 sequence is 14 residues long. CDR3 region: CASSSLAGTNEQFF. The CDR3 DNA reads TGTGCCAGCAGCTCACTAGCGGGGACTAATGAGCAGTTCTTC. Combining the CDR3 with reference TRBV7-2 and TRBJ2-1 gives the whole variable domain GAGVSQSPSNKVTEKGKDVELRCDPISGHTALYWYRQSLGQGLEFLIYFQGNSAPDKSGLPSDRFSAERTGGSVSTLTIQRTQQEDSAVYLCASSSLAGTNEQFFGPGTRLTVL.

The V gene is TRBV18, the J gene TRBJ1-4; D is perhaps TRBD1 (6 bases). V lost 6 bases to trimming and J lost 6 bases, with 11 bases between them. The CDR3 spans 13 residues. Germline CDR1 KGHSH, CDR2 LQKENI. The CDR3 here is CASSSQGDEKLFF. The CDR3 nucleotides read TGTGCCAGCTCTTCACAGGGAGATGAAAAACTGTTTTTT.